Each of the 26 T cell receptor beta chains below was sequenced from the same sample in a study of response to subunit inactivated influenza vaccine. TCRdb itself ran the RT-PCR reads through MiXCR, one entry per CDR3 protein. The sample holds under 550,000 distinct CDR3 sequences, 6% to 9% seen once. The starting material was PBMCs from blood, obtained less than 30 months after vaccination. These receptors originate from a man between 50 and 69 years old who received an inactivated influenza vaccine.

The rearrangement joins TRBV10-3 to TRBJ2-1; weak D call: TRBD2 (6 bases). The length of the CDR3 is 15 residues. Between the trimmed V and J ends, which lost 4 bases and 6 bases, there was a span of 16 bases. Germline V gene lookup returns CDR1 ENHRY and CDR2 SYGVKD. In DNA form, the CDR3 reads TGTGCCATCAGTGTCGGGGGTGGGTCCCTCAATGAGCAGTTCTTC. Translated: CAISVGGGSLNEQFF.

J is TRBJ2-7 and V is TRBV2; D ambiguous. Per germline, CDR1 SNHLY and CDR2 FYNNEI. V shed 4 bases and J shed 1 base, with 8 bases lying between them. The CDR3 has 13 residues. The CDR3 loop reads CASSARNSYEQYF. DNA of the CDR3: TGTGCCAGCAGTGCTCGGAATTCCTACGAGCAGTACTTC.

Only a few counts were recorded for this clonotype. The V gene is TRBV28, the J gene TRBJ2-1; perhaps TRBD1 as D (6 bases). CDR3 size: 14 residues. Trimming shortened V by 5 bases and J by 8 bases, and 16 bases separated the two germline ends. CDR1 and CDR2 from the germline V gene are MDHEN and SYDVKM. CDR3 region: CASSVNFGGDEQFF. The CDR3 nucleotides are TGTGCCAGCAGTGTTAACTTTGGGGGCGATGAGCAGTTCTTC.

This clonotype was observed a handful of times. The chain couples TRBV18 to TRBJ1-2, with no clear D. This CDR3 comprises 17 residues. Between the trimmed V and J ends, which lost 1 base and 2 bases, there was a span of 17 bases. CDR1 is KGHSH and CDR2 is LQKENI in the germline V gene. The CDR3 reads CASSPRTDSIKNYGYTF. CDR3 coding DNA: TGTGCCAGCTCACCACGAACAGACTCGATTAAAAACTATGGCTACACCTTC.

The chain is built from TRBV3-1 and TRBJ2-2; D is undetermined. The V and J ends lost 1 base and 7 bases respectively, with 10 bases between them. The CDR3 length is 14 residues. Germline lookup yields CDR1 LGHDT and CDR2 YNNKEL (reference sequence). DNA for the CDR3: TGTGCCAGCAGCCAAGGTCAGGAAATCGGGGAGCTGTTTTTT. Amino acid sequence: CASSQGQEIGELFF.

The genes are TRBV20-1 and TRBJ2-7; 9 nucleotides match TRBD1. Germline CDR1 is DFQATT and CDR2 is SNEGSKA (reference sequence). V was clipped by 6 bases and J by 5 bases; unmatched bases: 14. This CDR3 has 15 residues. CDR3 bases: TGCAGTGCCCGAGATTCGGACAGGGGAACCCACGAGCAGTACTTC. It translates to CSARDSDRGTHEQYF.

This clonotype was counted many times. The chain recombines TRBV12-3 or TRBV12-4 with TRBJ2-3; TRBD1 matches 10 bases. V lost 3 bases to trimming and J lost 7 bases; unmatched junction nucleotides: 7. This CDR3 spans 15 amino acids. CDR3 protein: CASSFGQGVPHTQYF. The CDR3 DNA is TGTGCCAGCAGTTTTGGACAGGGGGTCCCACATACGCAGTATTTT.

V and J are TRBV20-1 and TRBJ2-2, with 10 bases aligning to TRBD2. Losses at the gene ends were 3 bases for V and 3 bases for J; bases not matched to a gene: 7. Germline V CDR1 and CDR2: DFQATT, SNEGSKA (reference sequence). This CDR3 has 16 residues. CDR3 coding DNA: TGCAGTGCTAGTGCCAGCGGGAGGGCCGACACCGGGGAGCTGTTTTTT. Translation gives CSASASGRADTGELFF.

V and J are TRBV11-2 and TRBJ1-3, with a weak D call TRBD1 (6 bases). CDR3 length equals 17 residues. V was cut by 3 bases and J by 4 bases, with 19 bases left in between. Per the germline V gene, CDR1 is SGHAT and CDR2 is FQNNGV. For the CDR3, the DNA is TGTGCCAGCAGCTTTAGAACGACAGGAGGAATAGGAAACACCATATATTTT. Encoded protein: CASSFRTTGGIGNTIYF. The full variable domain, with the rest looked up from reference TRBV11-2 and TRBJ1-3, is EAGVAQSPRYKIIEKRQSVAFWCNPISGHATLYWYQQILGQGPKLLIQFQNNGVVDDSQLPKDRFSAERLKGVDSTLKIQPAKLEDSAVYLCASSFRTTGGIGNTIYFGEGSWLTVV.

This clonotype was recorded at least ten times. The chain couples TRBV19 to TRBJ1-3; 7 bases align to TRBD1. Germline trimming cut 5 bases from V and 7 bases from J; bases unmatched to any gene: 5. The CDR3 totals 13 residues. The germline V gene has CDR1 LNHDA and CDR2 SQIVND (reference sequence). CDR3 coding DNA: TGTGCCAGTAGTCCTCAACAGGGGAACACCATATATTTT. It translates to CASSPQQGNTIYF.

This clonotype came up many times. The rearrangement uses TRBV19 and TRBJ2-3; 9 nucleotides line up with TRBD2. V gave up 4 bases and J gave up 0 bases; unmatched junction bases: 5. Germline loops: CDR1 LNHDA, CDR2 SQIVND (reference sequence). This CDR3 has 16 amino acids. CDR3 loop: CASSKSGGISTDTQYF. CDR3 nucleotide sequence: TGTGCCAGTAGTAAGAGCGGGGGGATTAGCACAGATACGCAGTATTTT.

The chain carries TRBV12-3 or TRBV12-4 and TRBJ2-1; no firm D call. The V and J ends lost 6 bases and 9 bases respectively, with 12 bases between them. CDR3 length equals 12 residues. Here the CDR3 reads CASRMWVGEQFF. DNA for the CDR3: TGTGCCAGCAGGATGTGGGTTGGTGAGCAGTTCTTC.

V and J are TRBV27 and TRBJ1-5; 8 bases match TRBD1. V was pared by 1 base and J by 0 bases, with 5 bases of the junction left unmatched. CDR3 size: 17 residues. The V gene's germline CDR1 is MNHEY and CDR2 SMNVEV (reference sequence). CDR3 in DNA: TGTGCCAGCAGTTTATGGGGGGGACAGGTTAGCAATCAGCCCCAGCATTTT. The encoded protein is CASSLWGGQVSNQPQHF.

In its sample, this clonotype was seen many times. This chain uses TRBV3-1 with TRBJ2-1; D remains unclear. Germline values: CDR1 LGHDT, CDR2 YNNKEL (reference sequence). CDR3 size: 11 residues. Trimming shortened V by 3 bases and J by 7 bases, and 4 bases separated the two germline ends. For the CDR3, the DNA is TGTGCCAGCAGCCAGCGTAATGAGCAGTTCTTC. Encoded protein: CASSQRNEQFF.

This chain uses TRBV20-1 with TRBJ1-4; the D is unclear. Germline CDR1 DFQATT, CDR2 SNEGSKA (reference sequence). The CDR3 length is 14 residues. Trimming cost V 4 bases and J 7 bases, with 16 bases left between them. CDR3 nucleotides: TGCAGTGCTACCAACGTGGGGTTTGGTGAAAAACTGTTTTTT. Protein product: CSATNVGFGEKLFF.

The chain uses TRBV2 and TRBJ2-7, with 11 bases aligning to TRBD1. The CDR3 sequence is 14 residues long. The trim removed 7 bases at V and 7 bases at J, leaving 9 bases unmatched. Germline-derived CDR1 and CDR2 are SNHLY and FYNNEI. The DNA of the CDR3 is TGTGCCAGCACTTGGACAGGGGGCTTGGGGGAGCAGTACTTC. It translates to CASTWTGGLGEQYF.

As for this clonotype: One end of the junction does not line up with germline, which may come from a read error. CDR3 sequence reads: CSASATGYNKQFF. The CDR3 DNA follows: TGCAGCGCCTCAGCGACGGGGTACAATAAGCAGTTCTTC. The V call is TRBV29-1, the J call TRBJ2-1; tentative D call: TRBD2 (5 bases). This CDR3 has 13 residues. Germline CDR1 reads SQVTM; CDR2 reads ANQGSEA.

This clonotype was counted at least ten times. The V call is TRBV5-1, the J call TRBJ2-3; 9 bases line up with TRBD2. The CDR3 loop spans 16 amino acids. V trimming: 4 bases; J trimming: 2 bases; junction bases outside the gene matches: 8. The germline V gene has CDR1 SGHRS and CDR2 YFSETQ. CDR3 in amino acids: CASSPGGGAYTDTQYF. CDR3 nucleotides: TGCGCCAGCAGCCCAGGCGGGGGGGCATACACAGATACGCAGTATTTT.

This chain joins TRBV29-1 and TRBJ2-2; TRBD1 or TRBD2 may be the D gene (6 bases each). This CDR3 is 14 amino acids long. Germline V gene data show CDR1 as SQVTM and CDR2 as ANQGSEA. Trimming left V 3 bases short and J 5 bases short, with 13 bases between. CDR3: CSVESGGKTGELFF. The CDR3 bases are TGCAGCGTTGAGTCCGGGGGCAAAACCGGGGAGCTGTTTTTT.

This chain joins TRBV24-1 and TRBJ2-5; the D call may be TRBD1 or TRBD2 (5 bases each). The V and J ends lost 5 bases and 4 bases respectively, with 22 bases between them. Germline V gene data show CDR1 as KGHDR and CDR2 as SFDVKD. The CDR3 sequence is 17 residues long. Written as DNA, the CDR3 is TGTGCCACCAGTGCCGTTGACGGGACGCGTGGCCGAGAGACCCAGTACTTC. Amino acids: CATSAVDGTRGRETQYF.

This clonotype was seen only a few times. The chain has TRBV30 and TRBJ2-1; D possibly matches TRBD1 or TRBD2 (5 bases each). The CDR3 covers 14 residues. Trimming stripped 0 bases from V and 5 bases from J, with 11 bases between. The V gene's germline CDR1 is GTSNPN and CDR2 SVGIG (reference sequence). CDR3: CAWSVFGGHNEQFF. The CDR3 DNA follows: TGTGCCTGGAGTGTATTTGGGGGTCACAATGAGCAGTTCTTC.

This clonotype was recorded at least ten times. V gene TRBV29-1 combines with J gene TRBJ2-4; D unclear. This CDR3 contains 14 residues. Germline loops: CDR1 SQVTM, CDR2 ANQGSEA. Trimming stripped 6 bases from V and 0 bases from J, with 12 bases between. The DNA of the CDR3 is TGCAGCGTGTCGTCAGGTGTAGCCAAAAACATTCAGTACTTC. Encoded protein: CSVSSGVAKNIQYF.

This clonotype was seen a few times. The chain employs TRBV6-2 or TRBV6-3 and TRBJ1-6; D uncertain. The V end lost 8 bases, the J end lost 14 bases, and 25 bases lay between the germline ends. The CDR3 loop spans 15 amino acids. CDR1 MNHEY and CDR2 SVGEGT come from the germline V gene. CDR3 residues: CASGSRVGLILTLHF. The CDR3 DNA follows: TGTGCCAGCGGTTCAAGGGTCGGCTTGATTCTCACCCTCCACTTT.

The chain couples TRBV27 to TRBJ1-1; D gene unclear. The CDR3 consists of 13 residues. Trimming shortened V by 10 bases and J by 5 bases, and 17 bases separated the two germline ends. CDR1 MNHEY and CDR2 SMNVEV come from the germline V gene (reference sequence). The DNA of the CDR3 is TGTGCCACTAAGGCAGGTTTAAATACTGAAGCTTTCTTT. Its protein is CATKAGLNTEAFF.

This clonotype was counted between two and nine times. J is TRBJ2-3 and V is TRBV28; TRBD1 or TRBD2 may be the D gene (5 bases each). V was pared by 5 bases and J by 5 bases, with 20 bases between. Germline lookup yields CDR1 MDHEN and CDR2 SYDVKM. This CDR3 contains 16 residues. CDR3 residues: CASSGTLYYYQDTQYF. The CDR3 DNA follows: TGTGCCAGCAGTGGGACCCTTTACTATTACCAAGATACGCAGTATTTT.

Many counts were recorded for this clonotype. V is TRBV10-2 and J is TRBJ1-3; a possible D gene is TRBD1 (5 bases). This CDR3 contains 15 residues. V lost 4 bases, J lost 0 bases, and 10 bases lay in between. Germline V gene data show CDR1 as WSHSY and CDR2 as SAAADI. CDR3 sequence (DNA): TGCGCCAGCAGTGCCGGGGCAGCCTCTGGAAACACCATATATTTT. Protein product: CASSAGAASGNTIYF.